This is a list of T cell receptor beta chains from one sample in a study of blood T cell repertoires in COVID-19. The data were produced by immunoSEQ multiplex PCR, yet TCRdb's version contains in-frame clones alone and is incomplete. The repertoire holds 78,000 or so clones, roughly 86% seen once, with roughly 5% in the top ten. Input material: peripheral blood. These receptors all come from a man aged 50-59 years with active or convalescent COVID-19. CDR3s include the opening cysteine and the closing phenylalanine or tryptophan. Some rows mark clone size as missing; the rest say once, few, many or name a class of expanded clone.

v_call,j_call,clone_size,cdr3_aa
TRBV27,TRBJ2-7,.,CASSLSAGSEQYF
TRBV11-2,TRBJ1-6,.,CASSLVIDNSPLHF
TRBV5-4,TRBJ2-2,.,CASSFAGQGYPGELFF
TRBV12-5,TRBJ2-3,.,CASGSGGSGGARSTDTQYF
TRBV18,TRBJ1-3,.,CASSPRDEATIYF
TRBV6-5,TRBJ1-5,.,CASSPRAGGNQPQHF
TRBV5-3,TRBJ2-1,.,CARSSYRDRGINEQFF
TRBV28,TRBJ1-3,.,CASSSPGQGSGNTIYF
TRBV19,TRBJ1-5,.,CASSGGAGQPQHF
TRBV19,TRBJ1-5,.,CASTDQGHSNQPQHF
TRBV6-5,TRBJ2-7,once,CASSYSRDSSYEQYF
TRBV6-5,TRBJ2-7,.,CASRAAQAGEQYF
TRBV10-3,TRBJ2-7,.,CAISQRDRGHYEQYF
TRBV6-2/TRBV6-3,TRBJ2-3,few,CASSPGTGASDTQYF
TRBV18,TRBJ1-1,.,CASSSTGDIVFF
TRBV19,TRBJ1-5,.,CASSQAVNQPQHF
TRBV7-9,TRBJ2-5,.,CASSRGQFQETQYF
TRBV19,TRBJ1-3,once,CASSPISGTGNTIYF
TRBV6-5,TRBJ2-3,.,CASSRGQLGTDTQYF
TRBV11-2,TRBJ2-2,.,CASARRGGHTGELFF
TRBV30,TRBJ1-6,.,CAWKRGLSNSPLHF
TRBV24-1,TRBJ1-4,once,CATSDPLTGENEKLFF
TRBV5-1,TRBJ2-1,.,CASSFTGGSYNEQFF
TRBV5-4,TRBJ2-5,.,CASTASQRGAGETQYF
TRBV6-5,TRBJ1-1,.,CASSYGGSGTEAFF
TRBV28,TRBJ1-4,.,CASSLEQGAFNEKLFF
TRBV30,TRBJ2-2,.,CAWSVGGANTGELFF
TRBV5-1,TRBJ2-5,once,CASSSLQGYQETQYF
TRBV11-2,TRBJ1-4,.,CASSSDGWNEKLFF
TRBV9,TRBJ2-3,.,CASSTQGALSDTQYF
TRBV6-5,TRBJ2-1,.,CASSYGFGTGSNEQFF
TRBV5-1,TRBJ2-3,.,CASSLAGTSGADTQYF
TRBV7-9,TRBJ2-1,.,CASSVSGSYNEQFF
TRBV7-7,TRBJ1-5,.,CASSSSGGQGYQPQHF
TRBV24-1,TRBJ2-1,.,CATSDLAADSYNEQFF
TRBV28,TRBJ2-3,few,CASSLQTGSDTQYF
TRBV7-2,TRBJ2-1,.,CASSLQVGEQFF
TRBV11-2,TRBJ1-4,.,CASSVGTGPEKLFF
TRBV28,TRBJ1-5,.,CASSGHQGDQPQHF
TRBV5-5,TRBJ1-3,.,CASSFFGVKGPWVGNTIYF
TRBV5-6,TRBJ2-7,.,CASSLDRTYEQYF
TRBV6-6,TRBJ2-2,.,CASRTTGGNTGELFF
TRBV21-1,TRBJ1-3,.,CASSTSATPGGNTIYF
TRBV19,TRBJ2-1,once,CASSIRLLAGGTYNEQFF
TRBV24-1,TRBJ2-3,.,CATSDYRDTDTQYF
TRBV4-3,TRBJ1-4,.,CASSRAMGTGNEKLFF
TRBV10-3,TRBJ1-2,.,CAISVDSLYGYTF
TRBV25-1,TRBJ2-3,.,CASRGTAPLGDTQYF
TRBV6-5,TRBJ2-1,once,CASSYSSLAGVEQFF
TRBV10-3,TRBJ2-6,.,CAISDQIEPPGANVLTF
TRBV7-2,TRBJ2-7,.,CASSLASGSSYEQYF
TRBV9,TRBJ1-1,.,CASSKIAPNTEAFF
TRBV19,TRBJ1-2,.,CASSLRTGYGYTF